This TCR beta chain was sequenced for a study of beta chain features in type 1 diabetes. About the study: Researchers looked at some 99 million sorted cells across all samples.

This clone was observed a few times. Antigen unknown. The sample contains more than one DNA sequence encoding this CDR3. The investigators reverse transcribed all of the isolated RNA, so they sequenced expressed TCRB transcripts. Generated by immunoSEQ multiplex PCR, the TCRdb table keeps only in-frame clones and is missing some. The data contain a few hundred thousand clones, about 25% of them singletons. General study results and limits: Whether TCRB rearrangement is influenced by HLA type went unresolved here. Across patients, naive, central memory and Treg TCRB repertoires exhibited apparently greater similarity than was observed across healthy donors.

CD45RO/CCR7/CD25/CD127/CD95/CD27 staining was used to isolate CD4+ naive, central memory, regulatory and stem cell-like memory cells by sorting. V dropped 2 bases and J dropped 0 bases, with 4 bases sitting between them. This CDR3 has 13 amino acids. Germline lookup yields CDR1 KGHSH and CDR2 LQKENI. The V call is TRBV18, the J call TRBJ1-1; D remains ambiguous. The sample taken for sequencing was central memory CD4+ T cells from blood. The sequence derives from a man between 25 and 39 years old in good health. The CDR3 loop reads CASSPDMNTEAFF. CDR3 nucleotides: TGTGCCAGCTCACCAGATATGAACACTGAAGCTTTCTTT.